This T cell receptor beta chain was retrieved from a study of OX40 agonist ivuxolimab in advanced cancers. V shed 4 bases and J 9 bases; nucleotides not matched to a gene: 13. This CDR3 region has 15 residues. Germline loops: CDR1 GTSNPN, CDR2 SVGIG (reference sequence). This clone was detected only a few times. The antigen is unknown. Overall study findings and caveats: Relative to CD4+ cells, CD8+ T cells on average had more expanded clones.

Some clones are missing from TCRdb's copy, which holds only in-frame ones; the method was immunoSEQ multiplex PCR. This sample has roughly 56,000 clones; 65% to 85% occur once, and the top ten carry about 4.5%. This TCR was recovered from an adult with an advanced solid tumor such as melanoma, head and neck, liver or kidney cancer. The chain joins TRBV30 to TRBJ2-7, with 12 bases aligning to TRBD2. The sequences come from CD4+ or CD8+ T cells sorted from blood, collected in a trial of the OX40 agonist ivuxolimab. CDR3 sequence reads: CAWIASGRADGGQYF. CDR3 DNA: TGTGCCTGGATTGCTAGCGGGAGGGCCGACGGAGGGCAGTACTTC.